A selection of T cell receptor beta chains follows, all from one sample in a study of cytomegalovirus exposure and HLA in healthy donors. Sequencing was performed with immunoSEQ multiplex PCR; in TCRdb, only in-frame clones are kept and a portion is missing. This sample has 55,000 to 70,000 clones, with about 91% found just once. The sample was PBMCs. These receptors were collected from a man aged 18 to 30 in good health and CMV-seronegative. Both conserved end residues are part of each CDR3. The D gene is left open where the match is weak. Size is omitted from some rows. Given values are once, few, many or a class for expanded clones.

>NA|TRBJ2-7|NA|TRBV6-6
CASSPRTLSWEQYF
TGTGCCAGCAGCCCCAGGACTCTCTCCTGGGAGCAGTACTTC
>NA|TRBJ2-7|TRBD1|TRBV11-2
CASSPSGGLSYEQYF
TGTGCCAGCAGTCCGTCAGGGGGATTGTCCTACGAGCAGTACTTC
>NA|TRBJ2-3|TRBD2|TRBV5-1
CASSPASGIDTQYF
TGCGCCAGCAGCCCGGCTAGCGGGATAGATACGCAGTATTTT
>NA|TRBJ1-2|NA|TRBV5-4
CASSVTGSANYGYTF
TGTGCCAGCAGCGTGACAGGTTCAGCTAACTATGGCTACACCTTC
>NA|TRBJ2-1|NA|TRBV30
CAWSPPPGSYNEQFF
TGTGCCTGGAGTCCCCCACCGGGATCCTACAATGAGCAGTTCTTC
>NA|TRBJ1-4|NA|TRBV6-6
CASSLDSTNEKLFF
TGTGCCAGCAGTCTAGACAGCACTAATGAAAAACTGTTTTTT
>NA|TRBJ2-3|TRBD2|TRBV30
CAWSVGSGRWNTQYF
TGTGCCTGGAGTGTGGGTAGCGGGAGATGGAATACGCAGTATTTT
>NA|TRBJ2-7|TRBD2|TRBV4-3
CASSQTSGYEQYF
TGCGCCAGCAGCCAGACTAGCGGTTACGAGCAGTACTTC
>few|TRBJ2-3|TRBD1|TRBV6-4
CASSETGATDTQYF
TGTGCCAGCAGTGAGACAGGGGCCACAGATACGCAGTATTTT
>NA|TRBJ2-5|TRBD1|TRBV9
CASSVDRGRRETQYF
TGTGCCAGCAGCGTCGACAGGGGGAGGCGAGAGACCCAGTACTTC
>NA|TRBJ2-1|NA|TRBV6-5
CASSRGNEQFF
TGTGCCAGCTCGAGAGGAAATGAGCAGTTCTTC
>NA|TRBJ1-1|NA|TRBV30
CAFQGTTEAFF
TGTGCCTTCCAGGGGACCACTGAAGCTTTCTTT
>NA|TRBJ1-2|NA|TRBV18
CASSPPSGNYGYTF
TGTGCCAGCTCACCACCGTCGGGTAACTATGGCTACACCTTC
>NA|TRBJ2-2|TRBD2|TRBV7-2
CASSLGEGRDNTGELFF
TGTGCCAGCAGCTTAGGGGAGGGCAGGGATAACACCGGGGAGCTGTTTTTT
>NA|TRBJ2-1|TRBD2|TRBV29-1
CSVPGLAVGNEQFF
TGCAGCGTTCCGGGACTAGCGGTAGGCAATGAGCAGTTCTTC
>few|TRBJ1-5|TRBD1|TRBV5-5
CASSKPGTGNQPQHF
TGTGCCAGCAGCAAACCCGGGACAGGTAATCAGCCCCAGCATTTT
>NA|TRBJ2-5|TRBD2|TRBV23-1
CASSRLSGSGETQYF
TGCGCCAGCAGCCGTCTTAGCGGGAGCGGAGAGACCCAGTACTTC
>NA|TRBJ1-5|NA|TRBV6-5
CASRSGAYNQPQHF
TGTGCCAGCAGGTCAGGGGCTTACAATCAGCCCCAGCATTTT
>NA|TRBJ2-1|TRBD2|TRBV6-5
CASSLTGGLGDEQFF
TGTGCCAGCAGTTTGACGGGAGGCCTAGGGGATGAGCAGTTCTTC
>NA|TRBJ2-1|TRBD2|TRBV27
CASSWSSGRAFYEQFF
TGTGCCAGCAGTTGGTCGAGCGGGAGGGCCTTTTATGAGCAGTTCTTC
>NA|TRBJ2-1|TRBD2|TRBV5-1
CASSFLTGGYNEQFF
TGCGCCAGCAGCTTCCTCACGGGGGGCTACAATGAGCAGTTCTTC
>NA|TRBJ2-2|NA|TRBV21-1
CASSPAGTGELFF
TGTGCCAGCAGCCCGGCAGGGACCGGGGAGCTGTTTTTT
>NA|TRBJ2-3|NA|TRBV15
CATSREVGRANTQYF
TGTGCCACCAGCCGAGAGGTGGGCAGGGCGAATACGCAGTATTTT
>NA|TRBJ2-6|NA|TRBV28
CASKETLTGANVLTF
TGTGCCAGCAAGGAGACCCTTACTGGGGCCAACGTCCTGACTTTC
>NA|TRBJ2-1|TRBD1|TRBV25-1
CANAPRDREDNEQFF
TGTGCCAATGCGCCACGGGACAGGGAGGACAATGAGCAGTTCTTC
>once|TRBJ2-1|NA|TRBV4-3
CASSQGVGARLDNEQFF
TGCGCCAGCAGCCAAGGGGTAGGGGCCCGTTTGGACAATGAGCAGTTCTTC
>NA|TRBJ2-3|TRBD2|TRBV5-1
CASSMTSGAADTQYF
TGCGCCAGCAGCATGACTAGCGGGGCCGCAGATACGCAGTATTTT
>NA|TRBJ2-1|NA|TRBV14
CASSQEWATGRNEQFF
TGTGCCAGCAGCCAAGAGTGGGCTACAGGGCGCAATGAGCAGTTCTTC
>NA|TRBJ2-6|NA|TRBV15
CATSRWAPKGTGANVLTF
TGTGCCACCAGCAGGTGGGCGCCTAAGGGGACTGGGGCCAACGTCCTGACTTTC
>NA|TRBJ2-1|NA|TRBV5-1
CASSPRQSYNEQFF
TGCGCCAGCAGCCCGAGACAGAGCTACAATGAGCAGTTCTTC
>few|TRBJ1-2|NA|TRBV6-5
CASKEQSPGFGYTF
TGTGCCAGCAAAGAACAGAGCCCCGGATTCGGCTACACCTTC
>NA|TRBJ1-2|TRBD1|TRBV6-4
CASSDPTGYGYTF
TGTGCCAGCAGTGACCCGACAGGGTATGGCTACACCTTC
>NA|TRBJ2-7|TRBD1|TRBV7-2
CASSYGQVASYEQYF
TGTGCCAGCAGCTACGGACAGGTGGCGTCCTACGAGCAGTACTTC
>NA|TRBJ2-7|NA|TRBV2
CASRGTADSYEQYF
TGTGCCAGCCGTGGAACAGCCGACTCCTACGAGCAGTACTTC
>NA|TRBJ2-7|TRBD2|TRBV6-6
CASRLQREYEQYF
TGTGCCAGCAGGTTACAGCGGGAGTACGAGCAGTACTTC
>NA|TRBJ2-3|TRBD1|TRBV4-2
CASSRQGGRATDTQYF
TGTGCCAGCAGCCGACAGGGCGGAAGGGCCACAGATACGCAGTATTTT